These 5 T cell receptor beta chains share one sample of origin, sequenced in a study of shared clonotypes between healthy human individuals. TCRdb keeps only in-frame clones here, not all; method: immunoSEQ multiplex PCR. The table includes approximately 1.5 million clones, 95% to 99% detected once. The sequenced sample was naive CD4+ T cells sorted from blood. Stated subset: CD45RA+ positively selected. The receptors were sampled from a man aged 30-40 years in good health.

For the CDR3, the DNA is TGCGCCAGCAGTGGTGGGCGCCGGAAAGAGACCCAGTACTTC. This translates into CASSGGRRKETQYF. The chain has TRBV10-2 and TRBJ2-5; no clear D. V lost 4 bases to trimming and J lost 3 bases, with 12 bases between them. Germline CDR1 and CDR2: WSHSY and SAAADI. CDR3 size: 14 residues.

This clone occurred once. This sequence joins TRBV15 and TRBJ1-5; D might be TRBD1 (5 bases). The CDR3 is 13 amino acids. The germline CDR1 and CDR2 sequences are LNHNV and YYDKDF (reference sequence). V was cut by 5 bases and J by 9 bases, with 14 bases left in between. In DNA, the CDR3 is TGTGCCACCAGCGGCCGGGGGGAGTGGCCCCAGCATTTT. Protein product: CATSGRGEWPQHF.

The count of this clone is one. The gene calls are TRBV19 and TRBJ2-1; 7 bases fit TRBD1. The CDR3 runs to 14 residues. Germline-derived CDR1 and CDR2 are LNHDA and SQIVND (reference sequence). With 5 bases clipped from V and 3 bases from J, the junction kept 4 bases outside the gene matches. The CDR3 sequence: CASSDGTVYNEQFF. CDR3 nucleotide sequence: TGTGCCAGTAGTGACGGGACAGTCTACAATGAGCAGTTCTTC.

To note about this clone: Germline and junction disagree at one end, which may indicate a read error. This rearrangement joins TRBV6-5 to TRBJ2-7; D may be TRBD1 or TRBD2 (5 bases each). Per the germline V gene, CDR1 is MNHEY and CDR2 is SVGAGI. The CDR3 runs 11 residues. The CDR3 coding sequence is TGTGCCAGCAGTTTACCCCCGAGGGACCACTTC. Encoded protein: CASSLPPRDHF.

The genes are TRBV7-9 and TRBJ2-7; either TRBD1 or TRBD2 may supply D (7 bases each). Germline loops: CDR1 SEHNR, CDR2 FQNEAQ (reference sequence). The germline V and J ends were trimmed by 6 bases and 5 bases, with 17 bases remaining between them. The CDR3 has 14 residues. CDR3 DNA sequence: TGTGCCAGCAGTCACCGACAGGGAGGGGACGAGCAGTACTTC. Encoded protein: CASSHRQGGDEQYF.